This T cell receptor (beta chain) was identified during a study of blood T cell repertoires in COVID-19. Study overall: Acute and convalescent COVID-19 samples came from the United States, Italy and Spain. Nucleic acid was either cDNA or gDNA, and it came from T cells, B-cell-depleted T cells, or PBMCs.

A single count supports this clone. In the original processing: It was from reference gene primer amplification that nucleated cell counts were estimated. The protocol was immunoSEQ multiplex PCR, while the TCRdb copy is restricted to in-frame clones and leaves out a portion. V and J calls and clone size are given by that table; D and trimming were obtained from the DNA. The sample includes about 200,000 clones, approximately 86% seen only once; the top ten take just over 0.7%. The sample consisted of peripheral blood. This clonotype originated in a man in his forties with acute or convalescent COVID-19.

For the CDR3, the DNA is TGCGCCAGCAGCGTCGGGACAGCATGGGGAAATCAGCCCCAGCATTTT. Its translation is CASSVGTAWGNQPQHF. The chain links TRBV5-1 to TRBJ1-5; 7 bases match TRBD1. Germline V gene data show CDR1 as SGHRS and CDR2 as YFSETQ. Trimming cost V 4 bases and J 4 bases; bases outside gene matches: 11. The CDR3 sequence is 16 residues long.